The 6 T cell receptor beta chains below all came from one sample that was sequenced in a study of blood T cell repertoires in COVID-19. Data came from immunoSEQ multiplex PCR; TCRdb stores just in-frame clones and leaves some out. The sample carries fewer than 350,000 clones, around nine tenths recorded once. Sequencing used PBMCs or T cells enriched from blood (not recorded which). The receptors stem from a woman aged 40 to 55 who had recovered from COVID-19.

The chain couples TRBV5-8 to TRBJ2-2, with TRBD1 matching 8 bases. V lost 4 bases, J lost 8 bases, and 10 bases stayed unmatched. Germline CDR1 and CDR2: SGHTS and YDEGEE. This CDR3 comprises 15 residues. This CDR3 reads CASSPSTGVQGELFF. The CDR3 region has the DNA TGTGCCAGCAGCCCCTCGACAGGGGTCCAAGGGGAGCTGTTTTTT.

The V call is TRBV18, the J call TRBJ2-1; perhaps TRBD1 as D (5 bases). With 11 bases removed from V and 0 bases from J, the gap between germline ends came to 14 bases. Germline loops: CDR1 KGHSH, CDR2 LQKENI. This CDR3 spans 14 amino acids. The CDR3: CAGHTDSSYNEQFF. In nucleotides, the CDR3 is TGTGCCGGCCATACTGACAGCTCCTACAATGAGCAGTTCTTC.

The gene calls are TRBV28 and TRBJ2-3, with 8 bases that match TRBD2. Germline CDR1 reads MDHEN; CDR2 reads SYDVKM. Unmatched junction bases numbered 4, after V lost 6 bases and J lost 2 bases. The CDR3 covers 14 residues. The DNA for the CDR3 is TGTGCCAGCAGCCGGGGGGGGAACACAGATACGCAGTATTTT. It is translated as CASSRGGNTDTQYF.

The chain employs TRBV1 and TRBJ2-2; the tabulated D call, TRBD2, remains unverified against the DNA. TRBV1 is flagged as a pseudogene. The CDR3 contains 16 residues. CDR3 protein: CTSSPGLAGVYGELFF. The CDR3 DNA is TGCACCAGCAGCCCGGGACTAGCGGGAGTTTACGGGGAGCTGTTTTTT.

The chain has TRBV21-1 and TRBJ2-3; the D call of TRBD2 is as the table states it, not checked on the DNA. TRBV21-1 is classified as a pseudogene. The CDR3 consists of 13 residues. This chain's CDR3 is CASSKVATDTQYF. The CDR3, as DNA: TGTGCCAGCAGCAAAGTAGCCACAGATACGCAGTATTTT.

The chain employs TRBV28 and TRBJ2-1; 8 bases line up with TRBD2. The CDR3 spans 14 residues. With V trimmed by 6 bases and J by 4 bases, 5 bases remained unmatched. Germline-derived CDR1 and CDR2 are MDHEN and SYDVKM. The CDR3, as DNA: TGTGCCAGCAGGAGCGGGAGTTGGTACAATGAGCAGTTCTTC. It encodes CASRSGSWYNEQFF.